Below, 31 T cell receptor beta chains from the same sample are listed, as sequenced in a study of cytotoxic CD8 clonotypes in ibrutinib-treated CLL (dated by TCRdb to the early 2020s). The protocol used for the library was the immunoSEQ multiplex PCR assay. The clones in this table, taken by TCRdb from immuneACCESS, are in-frame only. Not every clone is retained; where verified, under half of the shortfall comes from an unresolved V gene, and the cause of the rest is unknown. The sample table holds approximately 67,000 clones, of which more than 75% were seen once. The ten largest clones capture about 8% of the sample. The label giving this sample's time point can be read as: progressive disease on ibrutinib. The specimen comprised PBMCs, sampled at disease progression, from a patient treated with ibrutinib. The source is a human donor with chronic lymphocytic leukemia.

This chain connects TRBV2 to TRBJ2-7; 7 bases map to TRBD1. The CDR3 runs 13 residues. J lost 6 bases, V lost 4 bases, and 6 bases had no gene match. Looked up from germline, CDR1 is SNHLY and CDR2 is FYNNEI. CDR3 DNA: TGTGCCAGCAGTGCGCTCAGGGGGAGCGAGCAGTACTTC. Translating gives CASSALRGSEQYF.

V and J are TRBV7-9 and TRBJ2-3; TRBD2 agrees at 13 bases. Germline CDR1 is SEHNR and CDR2 is FQNEAQ (reference sequence). J lost 4 bases, V lost 5 bases, and 9 bases had no gene match. The CDR3 runs to 17 residues. The DNA for the CDR3 is TGTGCCAGCAGCCCTTACCCACTAGCGGGAGGGCCAGATACGCAGTATTTT. Its translation: CASSPYPLAGGPDTQYF.

CDR3 in DNA: TGTGCCAGTATGGTGTCAGGGACGAACATTCAGTACTTC. Protein sequence: CASMVSGTNIQYF. The gene calls are TRBV19 and TRBJ2-4; tentatively, D is TRBD1 or TRBD2 (5 bases each). V lost 7 bases, J lost 7 bases, and 14 bases lay in between. The CDR3 has 13 amino acids. In germline, CDR1 is LNHDA, CDR2 SQIVND (reference sequence).

The rearrangement uses TRBV4-2 and TRBJ2-7; 7 bases map to TRBD1. V was pared by 1 base and J by 3 bases, with 6 bases of the junction left unmatched. Germline V gene sequence: CDR1 LGHNA, CDR2 YNFKEQ. The CDR3 has 15 residues. The CDR3 sequence: CASSQAGQVNYEQYF. DNA of the CDR3: TGTGCCAGCAGCCAAGCCGGACAGGTAAACTACGAGCAGTACTTC.

The V call is TRBV4-1, the J call TRBJ1-3, with unresolved D. The CDR3 runs to 14 residues. V was cut by 6 bases and J by 0 bases, with 9 bases left in between. In germline, CDR1 is MGHRA, CDR2 YSYEKL. The DNA of the CDR3 is TGCGCCAGCAGTGACCGGAGCTCTGGAAACACCATATATTTT. As protein: CASSDRSSGNTIYF.

The J gene is TRBJ2-2, the V gene TRBV7-9; 15 nucleotides match TRBD2. Unmatched junction bases numbered 3, after V lost 4 bases and J lost 0 bases. The CDR3 length is 18 residues. Looked up from germline, CDR1 is SEHNR and CDR2 is FQNEAQ (reference sequence). The CDR3 here is CASSSGLAGGPNTGELFF. The CDR3 coding sequence is TGTGCCAGCAGCTCGGGACTAGCGGGAGGTCCGAACACCGGGGAGCTGTTTTTT.

There are a few counts of this clone. This sequence joins TRBV6-1 and TRBJ1-5; D is unclear. V gave up 4 bases and J gave up 5 bases, with 9 bases separating them. Germline loops: CDR1 MNHNS, CDR2 SASEGT. The CDR3 totals 13 residues. The CDR3 DNA is TGTGCCAGCAGTGTCCTGTGGGATCAGCCCCAGCATTTT. It yields the protein CASSVLWDQPQHF.

The V and J genes are TRBV9 and TRBJ1-1; TRBD1 is a possible D gene (5 bases). The V gene lost 3 bases and the J gene lost 6 bases, with 12 bases spanning the gap. The germline V gene has CDR1 SGDLS and CDR2 YYNGEE. The CDR3 covers 13 residues. This chain's CDR3 is CASSAVRGAEAFF. The DNA of the CDR3 is TGTGCCAGCAGCGCCGTTAGAGGGGCTGAAGCTTTCTTT.

The V and J genes are TRBV27 and TRBJ1-3, with TRBD1 identical over 8 bases. The CDR3 is 14 residues long. The V gene end was trimmed by 5 bases and the J gene end by 3 bases; junction bases not matched to a gene: 3. Germline CDR1 and CDR2: MNHEY and SMNVEV (reference sequence). The DNA of the CDR3 is TGTGCCAGCAGTAGGACAGGGCTTGGAAACACCATATATTTT. Protein product: CASSRTGLGNTIYF.

Only one count was recorded for this clone. The chain uses TRBV6-5 and TRBJ1-3; D is uncertain. Trimming removed 7 bases at V and 1 base at J, with 11 bases between. This CDR3 is 14 amino acids long. Germline lookup yields CDR1 MNHEY and CDR2 SVGAGI. CDR3 nucleotide sequence: TGTGCCAGCATGACCGGTTTTTCTGGAAACACCATATATTTT. Encoded protein: CASMTGFSGNTIYF.

This clone was detected once. The chain uses TRBV30 and TRBJ2-7; TRBD1 matches at 9 bases. The ends lost 5 bases at V and 6 bases at J; junction bases unmatched: 8. The length of the CDR3 is 13 residues. Germline values: CDR1 GTSNPN, CDR2 SVGIG (reference sequence). CDR3 region: CAWGDRVLAEQYF. The CDR3 DNA follows: TGTGCCTGGGGGGACAGGGTTCTTGCCGAGCAGTACTTC. Using reference TRBV30 and TRBJ2-7 for the parts outside the CDR3, the full variable domain is SQTIHQWPATLVQPVGSPLSLECTVEGTSNPNLYWYRQAAGRGLQLLFYSVGIGQISSEVPQNLSASRPQDRQFILSSKKLLLSDSGFYLCAWGDRVLAEQYFGPGTRLTVT.

The genes are TRBV6-5 and TRBJ1-1; D may be TRBD1 (6 bases). The CDR3 length is 11 residues. V lost 4 bases, J lost 11 bases, and 11 bases lay in between. CDR1 is MNHEY and CDR2 is SVGAGI in the germline V gene. The DNA of the CDR3 is TGTGCCAGCAGTTCGGGGGCTCGGGCTTTCTTT. It specifies CASSSGARAFF.

V is TRBV18 and J is TRBJ1-3; D call uncertain. CDR3 length: 13 amino acids. Germline V gives CDR1 KGHSH, CDR2 LQKENI. Between the trimmed V and J ends, which lost 3 bases and 3 bases, there was a span of 6 bases. CDR3 sequence (DNA): TGTGCCAGCTCACCGTTTGTTGGAAACACCATATATTTT. Amino acids: CASSPFVGNTIYF.

The chain recombines TRBV9 with TRBJ2-2; D unresolved. V was cut by 3 bases and J by 6 bases, with 3 bases left in between. Germline-derived CDR1 and CDR2 are SGDLS and YYNGEE. The CDR3 consists of 11 residues. CDR3 sequence: CASSAAGELFF. The CDR3 coding sequence is TGTGCCAGCAGCGCGGCCGGGGAGCTGTTTTTT.

The chain is built from TRBV28 and TRBJ1-5; D gene uncertain. V lost 3 bases and J 6 bases, leaving 3 bases between the germline ends. This CDR3 comprises 11 residues. Germline lookup yields CDR1 MDHEN and CDR2 SYDVKM. The CDR3 is CASSLIQPQHF. DNA of the CDR3: TGTGCCAGCAGTTTGATTCAGCCCCAGCATTTT.

This clone was seen once. The J gene is TRBJ2-5, the V gene TRBV2; TRBD2 matches at 14 bases. This CDR3 comprises 15 residues. Germline trimming cut 1 base from V and 9 bases from J; bases unmatched to any gene: 4. Germline V gives CDR1 SNHLY, CDR2 FYNNEI. In nucleotides, the CDR3 is TGTGCCAGCAGTGAAGGGACTAGCGGGGGGATGGCCCAGTACTTC. It translates to CASSEGTSGGMAQYF.

This sequence joins TRBV28 and TRBJ2-1; a weak D match, TRBD1 (5 bases). The CDR3 is 16 residues long. The V end was cut by 4 bases, the J end by 8 bases, with 21 bases between. Per germline, CDR1 MDHEN and CDR2 SYDVKM. CDR3 amino acids: CASSSTVHLPSDEQFF. CDR3 coding DNA: TGTGCCAGCAGTTCGACAGTTCACCTCCCAAGCGATGAGCAGTTCTTC. Based on the CDR3 plus reference TRBV28 and TRBJ2-1, the full variable domain is DVKVTQSSRYLVKRTGEKVFLECVQDMDHENMFWYRQDPGLGLRLIYFSYDVKMKEKGDIPEGYSVSREKKERFSLILESASTNQTSMYLCASSSTVHLPSDEQFFGPGTRLTVL.

This rearrangement joins TRBV27 to TRBJ2-2, with D perhaps TRBD2 (5 bases). V was pared by 8 bases and J by 4 bases, with 23 bases between. Germline-derived CDR1 and CDR2 are MNHEY and SMNVEV (reference sequence). This CDR3 contains 17 residues. The CDR3 DNA sequence: TGTGCCAGCTTCCCTACCCACAGCGGAACCTTCACCGGGGAGCTGTTTTTT. Its protein is CASFPTHSGTFTGELFF.

The V gene is TRBV7-8, the J gene TRBJ2-1; D might be TRBD2 (5 bases). V was clipped by 2 bases and J by 0 bases, with 17 bases between them. This CDR3 spans 18 amino acids. Looked up from germline, CDR1 is SGHVS and CDR2 is FQNEAQ. In DNA form, the CDR3 reads TGTGCCAGCAGCTTACGGGGTCGGCGGGTTAGCTCCTACAATGAGCAGTTCTTC. It yields the protein CASSLRGRRVSSYNEQFF. Variable domain in full (rest from reference TRBV7-8 and TRBJ2-1): GAGVSQSPRYKVAKRGQDVALRCDPISGHVSLFWYQQALGQGPEFLTYFQNEAQLDKSGLPSDRFFAERPEGSVSTLKIQRTQQEDSAVYLCASSLRGRRVSSYNEQFFGPGTRLTVL.

This clone was counted a few times. The rearrangement joins TRBV29-1 to TRBJ2-2; TRBD1 matches at 7 bases. CDR1 and CDR2 from the germline V gene are SQVTM and ANQGSEA. The CDR3 extends over 13 amino acids. Trimming took 6 bases from V and 5 from J; bases not matched to a gene: 6. CDR3 residues: CSVQTGFTGELFF. The CDR3 region has the DNA TGCAGCGTCCAGACAGGGTTTACCGGGGAGCTGTTTTTT.

V usage is TRBV11-3 and J usage is TRBJ1-1; 8 bases align to TRBD1. The CDR3 has 13 amino acids. Looked up from germline, CDR1 is SGHNT and CDR2 is YENEEA. V lost 0 bases, J lost 10 bases, and 4 bases stayed unmatched. Written as DNA, the CDR3 is TGTGCCAGCAGCTTAGATCAACAGGGGGGAGCTTTCTTT. Translating it yields CASSLDQQGGAFF. Using reference TRBV11-3 and TRBJ1-1 for the parts outside the CDR3, the full variable domain is EAGVVQSPRYKIIEKKQPVAFWCNPISGHNTLYWYLQNLGQGPELLIRYENEEAVDDSQLPKDRFSAERLKGVDSTLKIQPAELGDSAVYLCASSLDQQGGAFFGQGTRLTVV.

V usage is TRBV6-5 and J usage is TRBJ1-5, with 9 nucleotides matching TRBD1. Germline V CDR1 and CDR2: MNHEY, SVGAGI. This CDR3 spans 14 amino acids. Trimming at V came to 6 bases and at J to 7 bases, leaving 7 bases not matched to a gene. CDR3: CASRKTGGGQPQHF. CDR3 bases: TGTGCCAGCAGGAAAACAGGGGGCGGGCAGCCCCAGCATTTT.

This chain's CDR3 is CASSLSGQSRQFF. The CDR3 DNA is TGTGCCAGCAGTTTATCTGGACAGTCACGGCAGTTCTTC. The V and J genes are TRBV27 and TRBJ2-1; D possibly corresponds to TRBD1 (6 bases). V was pared by 0 bases and J by 12 bases, with 12 bases between. From germline, CDR1 is MNHEY and CDR2 SMNVEV (reference sequence). The CDR3 is made up of 13 amino acids.

The chain recombines TRBV10-3 with TRBJ2-7, with D perhaps matching TRBD1 or TRBD2 (5 bases each). Germline CDR1 ENHRY, CDR2 SYGVKD. This CDR3 contains 16 residues. The ends were cut back, 0 bases at V and 0 bases at J, with 12 bases in the middle. In nucleotides, the CDR3 is TGTGCCATCAGTGAGTCTTTGGGACGGAGCTCCTACGAGCAGTACTTC. It specifies CAISESLGRSSYEQYF.

V is TRBV6-1 and J is TRBJ1-6; D not resolved. V dropped 3 bases and J dropped 10 bases, with 7 bases sitting between them. CDR1 MNHNS and CDR2 SASEGT come from the germline V gene. CDR3 length equals 12 residues. The CDR3 is CASSDGASPLHF. The DNA for the CDR3 is TGTGCCAGCAGTGACGGAGCCTCACCCCTCCACTTT.

The rearrangement joins TRBV5-1 to TRBJ2-7; D is perhaps TRBD2 (6 bases). Germline values: CDR1 SGHRS, CDR2 YFSETQ. The CDR3 contains 13 residues. The V and J ends lost 7 bases and 1 base respectively, with 12 bases between them. CDR3 bases: TGCGCCAGCGGCGGGACGGATTCCTACGAGCAGTACTTC. Translated: CASGGTDSYEQYF.

The rearrangement links TRBV30 to TRBJ2-1, with 9 bases lining up with TRBD1. Germline-derived CDR1 and CDR2 are GTSNPN and SVGIG (reference sequence). The CDR3 spans 15 residues. The junction had 6 bases not matched to a gene; V was cut back by 3 bases and J by 3 bases. CDR3 in DNA: TGTGCCTGGAGGATCACAGGGGGCTACTACAATGAGCAGTTCTTC. Translating it yields CAWRITGGYYNEQFF. Full variable domain (rest looked up from reference TRBV30 and TRBJ2-1): SQTIHQWPATLVQPVGSPLSLECTVEGTSNPNLYWYRQAAGRGLQLLFYSVGIGQISSEVPQNLSASRPQDRQFILSSKKLLLSDSGFYLCAWRITGGYYNEQFFGPGTRLTVL.

The chain is built from TRBV4-1 and TRBJ2-7; D remains unclear. The CDR3 sequence is 16 residues long. In germline, CDR1 is MGHRA, CDR2 YSYEKL. Between the trimmed V and J ends, which lost 2 bases and 0 bases, there was a span of 14 bases. In nucleotides, the CDR3 is TGCGCCAGCAGCCAATTAGCAGTCCTAGGCTCCTACGAGCAGTACTTC. Translating gives CASSQLAVLGSYEQYF.

This CDR3 reads CASRPVGSLGIYGSNEQFF. The CDR3 DNA follows: TGCGCCAGCAGGCCGGTCGGGAGTCTGGGGATTTACGGTTCCAATGAGCAGTTCTTC. The rearrangement joins TRBV5-1 to TRBJ2-1; tentatively, D is TRBD2 (6 bases). The germline CDR1 and CDR2 sequences are SGHRS and YFSETQ. V shed 5 bases and J shed 6 bases, with 30 bases lying between them. The CDR3 contains 19 residues.

The rearrangement links TRBV2 to TRBJ2-7; TRBD1 aligns across 7 bases. This CDR3 region has 12 residues. Germline-derived CDR1 and CDR2 are SNHLY and FYNNEI. The V gene end was trimmed by 5 bases and the J gene end by 4 bases; junction bases not matched to a gene: 2. The DNA for the CDR3 is TGTGCCAGCAGTCCACAGGGGTACGAGCAGTACTTC. Protein: CASSPQGYEQYF.

The rearrangement uses TRBV5-1 and TRBJ1-2; 11 bases agree with TRBD1. After removal of 1 base from V and 8 bases from J, the junction contained 7 bases not matched to a gene. CDR3 size: 15 residues. Germline V gives CDR1 SGHRS, CDR2 YFSETQ. CDR3 nucleotide sequence: TGCGCCAGCAGCTTGTGGGGACAGGGGGAAGACGGCTACACCTTC. This codes for CASSLWGQGEDGYTF.